This T cell receptor beta chain was obtained from a study of blood T cell repertoires in COVID-19. As for the study in general: The study drew acute and convalescent COVID-19 samples from the United States, Italy and Spain.

As concerns this clone: The sample holds other DNA sequences that translate to the same CDR3.

Trimming removed 0 bases from V and 2 bases from J, with 5 bases in between. Germline V gene lookup returns CDR1 SGDLS and CDR2 YYNGEE. This CDR3 has 13 residues. TCRdb's copy holds only in-frame clones and misses some; the assay was immunoSEQ multiplex PCR. The sample holds a few hundred thousand clones; roughly nine tenths are singletons and the top ten take 6.2%. The sample was peripheral blood. This TCR derives from a man aged 60-69 years with acute or convalescent COVID-19. The rearrangement links TRBV9 to TRBJ1-1; no firm D call. In DNA form, the CDR3 reads TGTGCCAGCAGCGTAGCAGTAAACACTGAAGCTTTCTTT. Translated, it gives CASSVAVNTEAFF.